Only one count was recorded for the clone carrying this T cell receptor beta chain. The germline gives CDR1 WNHNN, CDR2 SYGVQD (reference sequence). The length of the CDR3 is 15 residues. Germline trimming cut 9 bases from V and 5 bases from J; bases unmatched to any gene: 13. This specimen belongs to a study of blood T cell repertoires in COVID-19. Method: immunoSEQ multiplex PCR; TCRdb's copy keeps in-frame clones and lacks some. This sample has approximately 240,000 clones; around 85% occur once, and the top ten carry around 6.8%. This chain joins TRBV10-1 and TRBJ2-3; the match to TRBD2 covers 8 bases. Sequenced material: peripheral blood. This TCR derives from a woman in her sixties with active or convalescent COVID-19. The DNA for the CDR3 is TGCGCCAGAGTGCCAGCGGGAGAAGTAGAAGATACGCAGTATTTT. It codes for CARVPAGEVEDTQYF.